The 17 T cell receptor beta chains below were found in one sample sequenced in a study of CXCR3-negative and CXCR3-positive naive CD8 T cells. Researchers prepared the TRB cDNA libraries using 5' RACE with UMI labels. From the 5' RACE reads, TCRdb lists one entry per CDR3 protein and no DNA. The ten top clones account for around 1.4%, within a sample of 65,000 to 85,000 distinct CDR3 sequences. Sequencing input: naive CXCR3- CD8+ T cells from blood. Regarding subset: CD45RO-CCR7+CD27+CD95- naive CD8+ T cells lacking CXCR3 (TNR3-). These receptors came from a human donor in good health. Some clones in this sample may be carry-over from other donors' samples.

The rearrangement links TRBV25-1 to TRBJ1-2. The CDR3 is made up of 16 amino acids. Germline CDR1 MGHDK, CDR2 SYGVNS. CDR3: CASSAYTTGPNYGYTF.

This chain uses TRBV6-1 with TRBJ1-4; TCRdb gives TRBD1 as the D gene, but with no DNA this cannot be confirmed. The germline V gene encodes CDR1 MNHNS and CDR2 SASEGT. The CDR3 extends over 14 amino acids. This CDR3 reads CASSEGAGNEKLFF.

The chain employs TRBV27 and TRBJ2-5; TCRdb returns TRBD1, unconfirmable since there is no DNA. Per the germline V gene, CDR1 is MNHEY and CDR2 is SMNVEV (reference sequence). This CDR3 region has 17 residues. The CDR3 reads CASSFLRPSGGVETQYF.

J is TRBJ2-3 and V is TRBV6-2 or TRBV6-3; lacking DNA, the TRBD2 call made by TCRdb goes unchecked. The CDR3 spans 17 residues. Germline values: CDR1 MNHEY, CDR2 SVGEGT. The CDR3 sequence is CASSLRTSGRMEDTQYF.

The CDR3 is CASSQGPSGPTDTQYF. The J gene is TRBJ2-3, the V gene TRBV7-3; the TCRdb D gene call, TRBD2, has no DNA to confirm it. Germline loops: CDR1 SGHTA, CDR2 FQGTGA. The CDR3 totals 16 residues.

The CDR3 reads CSAADRVTYEQYF. This sequence joins TRBV29-1 and TRBJ2-7; no DNA is available, so the TRBD1 call from TCRdb remains unchecked. Germline CDR1 is SQVTM and CDR2 is ANQGSEA. The CDR3 is 13 residues long.

The chain joins TRBV9 to TRBJ1-5; TCRdb's D call of TRBD1 is untestable without DNA. The V gene's germline CDR1 is SGDLS and CDR2 YYNGEE. The CDR3 loop spans 13 amino acids. The CDR3 protein is CASSRGDNQPQHF.

V and J are TRBV4-3 and TRBJ2-1; TCRdb calls TRBD1, which cannot be checked without DNA. Germline V lookup: CDR1 LGHNA, CDR2 YSLEER. The CDR3 runs to 16 residues. This chain's CDR3 is CASSQEWRDSYNEQFF.

The chain links TRBV4-1 to TRBJ1-2. There are 15 residues in the CDR3. The germline V gene encodes CDR1 MGHRA and CDR2 YSYEKL. CDR3 sequence reads: CASSQALGQEGGYTF.

The J gene is TRBJ1-5, the V gene TRBV27; lacking DNA, the TRBD1 call made by TCRdb goes unchecked. Germline values: CDR1 MNHEY, CDR2 SMNVEV (reference sequence). CDR3 length equals 13 residues. CDR3 in amino acids: CASSLTGYQPQHF.

V and J are TRBV29-1 and TRBJ2-1; the TCRdb D gene call, TRBD1, has no DNA to confirm it. Germline CDR1 reads SQVTM; CDR2 reads ANQGSEA. The CDR3 length is 16 residues. CDR3 amino acids: CREITDPGEKRNEQFF.

The V and J genes are TRBV4-3 and TRBJ2-1; the D call from TCRdb, TRBD2, cannot be confirmed without DNA. Per germline, CDR1 LGHNA and CDR2 YSLEER. There are 16 residues in the CDR3. The CDR3 here is CASSQDSERGKFEQFF.

V and J are TRBV6-6 and TRBJ2-7. Germline V CDR1 and CDR2: MNHNY, SVGAGI (reference sequence). The CDR3 is 13 amino acids. The CDR3 sequence is CASSRDRVYEQYF.

The rearrangement links TRBV7-9 to TRBJ1-1; TCRdb calls TRBD1, which cannot be checked without DNA. The CDR3 totals 15 residues. Germline assignment: CDR1 SEHNR and CDR2 FQNEAQ (reference sequence). The CDR3 sequence is CASSPKTGSITEAFF.

The genes are TRBV7-9 and TRBJ2-1; there is no DNA to check the TCRdb D call of TRBD1. Germline assignment: CDR1 SEHNR and CDR2 FQNEAQ (reference sequence). The CDR3 consists of 13 residues. The CDR3 reads CASRPGIPNEQFF.

V usage is TRBV4-3 and J usage is TRBJ1-1. This CDR3 region has 14 residues. Germline V gene lookup returns CDR1 LGHNA and CDR2 YSLEER. The CDR3 loop is CASSQVGLSTEAFF.

The chain recombines TRBV28 with TRBJ2-1; TCRdb selects TRBD2, and the lack of DNA leaves this call unchecked. The CDR3 totals 19 residues. The germline gives CDR1 MDHEN, CDR2 SYDVKM. The CDR3 loop reads CASSPLLPTSGGAYNEQFF.